This is a list of T cell receptor beta chains from one sample in a study of CD8 T cells in ankylosing spondylitis. TCRdb used MiXCR to reprocess the 5' RACE reads, holding one entry per CDR3 protein. This repertoire shows approximately 260,000 distinct CDR3 sequences, roughly 8.6% found once; its top ten account for 6.8%. The material sequenced was blood, either unsorted or a sorted T cell fraction (not recorded which). The receptors were gathered from a male donor with ankylosing spondylitis or in good health (not recorded which). Each CDR3 is given with its conserved first and last residue. The D gene is left open where the match is weak. Some rows mark clone size as missing; the rest say once, few, many or name a class of expanded clone.

V,size,D,J,DNA,CDR3
TRBV3-1,.,.,TRBJ1-1,TGTGCCAGCAGCCATCGCGGGGGGATGAACACTGAAGCTTTCTTT,CASSHRGGMNTEAFF
TRBV12-3/TRBV12-4,many,.,TRBJ1-3,TGTGCCAGCAGTTTCTCTGGAAACACCATATATTTT,CASSFSGNTIYF
TRBV20-1,many,.,TRBJ1-4,TGCAGTGCTACATCTTACAGGGACGGAGAAAAACTGTTTTTT,CSATSYRDGEKLFF
TRBV12-3/TRBV12-4,many,TRBD1,TRBJ1-3,TGTGCCAGCAGTCTGGGACAGGGGGCAAGAAACACCATATATTTT,CASSLGQGARNTIYF
TRBV27,many,.,TRBJ2-7,TGTGCCAGCAGACGTCTTCAGGGATTAGACGAGCAGTACTTC,CASRRLQGLDEQYF
TRBV9,many,.,TRBJ1-2,TGTGCCAGCAGCGTAGACAACGGGCTAGATGGCTACACCTTC,CASSVDNGLDGYTF
TRBV9,many,.,TRBJ2-5,TGTGCCAGCAGCGTTGGGGACGCTCGCCTGGAGACCCAGTACTTC,CASSVGDARLETQYF
TRBV20-1,many,TRBD1,TRBJ1-1,TGCAGTGCTAGAGCGGGACAGCAGAACACTGAAGCTTTCTTT,CSARAGQQNTEAFF
TRBV10-3,many,.,TRBJ1-1,TGTGCCGTCGTGGGGAACACTGAAGCTTTCTTT,CAVVGNTEAFF
TRBV4-3,many,.,TRBJ1-2,TGCGCCAGCAGCCAAGATTGGGGGGAAACCTATGGCTACACCTTC,CASSQDWGETYGYTF
TRBV6-5,many,TRBD1,TRBJ1-3,TGTGCCAGCAGTTACACGGACAGGGGCGGAAACACCATATATTTT,CASSYTDRGGNTIYF
TRBV5-1,many,TRBD2,TRBJ2-7,TGCGCCAGCAGCTTGTTCGGGGGGGAGAGGGACGAGCAGTACTTC,CASSLFGGERDEQYF
TRBV5-1,many,.,TRBJ2-1,TGCGCCAGCAGCCTTGGGGGCGGAAGCTCCTACAATGAGCAGTTCTTC,CASSLGGGSSYNEQFF
TRBV7-3,few,.,TRBJ1-5,TGTGCCAGCAGCTTAAAAAGGCGGAGAGAGAATCGGCCCCAGCATTTT,CASSLKRRRENRPQHF
TRBV7-9,.,.,TRBJ1-5,TGTGCCAGCAGCTTCGGCGGAGGGTTGGATCAGCCCCAGCATTTT,CASSFGGGLDQPQHF
TRBV20-1,few,.,TRBJ1-4,TGCAGTGCTAGAGATGGGGGACGGGAAAAACTGTTTTTT,CSARDGGREKLFF
TRBV7-3,few,TRBD1,TRBJ1-6,TGTGCCAGCAGCCAGGGGGGACAAGGTTCACCCCTCCACTTT,CASSQGGQGSPLHF
TRBV5-1,.,.,TRBJ2-1,TGCGCCAGCAGCTTGGTAGAGGCCCCGGGGAAACAGTTCTTC,CASSLVEAPGKQFF
TRBV27,many,TRBD2,TRBJ2-1,TGTGCCAGCAGTCCCCGGGGGGGGCGGGATGAGCAGTTCTTC,CASSPRGGRDEQFF
TRBV29-1,few,.,TRBJ2-7,TGCAGCGTTGGTTCGGACTACGAGCAGTACTTC,CSVGSDYEQYF
TRBV4-3,.,TRBD1,TRBJ2-7,TGCGCCAGCAGCCAAGGGACAGGGAGGAAAGAGCAGTACTTC,CASSQGTGRKEQYF
TRBV27,many,TRBD2,TRBJ2-3,TGTGCCAGCAGTTTAGGGACTAGCGGGAGGGCAACAGATACGCAGTATTTT,CASSLGTSGRATDTQYF
TRBV3-1,few,.,TRBJ1-3,TGTGCCAGCAGCCTACGCGCAGGGACTGGAAACACCATATATTTT,CASSLRAGTGNTIYF
TRBV29-1,.,.,TRBJ2-2,TGCAGCGGTCGGGACACCGGGGAGCTGTTTTTT,CSGRDTGELFF
TRBV5-1,.,TRBD2,TRBJ2-1,TGCGCCAGCAGCTGGGTCGGACTAGCTAGCCACAATGAGCAGTTCTTC,CASSWVGLASHNEQFF
TRBV20-1,many,TRBD1,TRBJ2-3,TGCAGTGCTAGAGATGGAGGACAGGGTGAAACGCAGTATTTT,CSARDGGQGETQYF
TRBV19,many,TRBD1,TRBJ1-2,TGTGCCAGTAGCTTTAACTCGGGACAGCTCCTTGGCTACACCTTC,CASSFNSGQLLGYTF
TRBV11-3,many,.,TRBJ2-3,TGTGCCAGCAGCGCCTGGGAGGTCACAGATACGCAGTATTTT,CASSAWEVTDTQYF
TRBV3-1,.,TRBD2,TRBJ2-1,TGTGCCAGCAGCCCCCTCCCTAGCGGGGGGGCCCCGTTCTTC,CASSPLPSGGAPFF
TRBV7-2,many,.,TRBJ2-7,TGTGCCAGCAGCTCCACCGGGACAATAACCTACGAGCAGTACTTC,CASSSTGTITYEQYF
TRBV12-3/TRBV12-4,many,TRBD1,TRBJ1-2,TGTGCCAGCAGTACAGGGGAGGGGTATGGCTACACCTTC,CASSTGEGYGYTF
TRBV20-1,many,TRBD1,TRBJ2-7,TGCAGTGCTACAGGGACAGGGGTAAATCGGGAGCAGTACTTC,CSATGTGVNREQYF
TRBV6-1,many,TRBD1,TRBJ2-7,TGTGCCAGCCGAACAAAGGACAGGGCCTACGAGCAGTACTTC,CASRTKDRAYEQYF
TRBV4-3,.,.,TRBJ2-1,TGCGCCAGCAGCCAAGATCCCTGGAGTGAGCAGTTCTTC,CASSQDPWSEQFF
TRBV10-3,many,.,TRBJ2-1,TGTGCCATCAGTGATTACGGGGGCAATGAGCAGTTCTTC,CAISDYGGNEQFF
TRBV27,many,.,TRBJ2-6,TGTGCCAGCAGTTTTTTGAGAGGGGACTCTGGGGCCAACGTCCTGACTTTC,CASSFLRGDSGANVLTF
TRBV19,many,.,TRBJ2-5,TGTGCCAGCTCGAGGGGCTTTCAAGAGACCCAGTACTTC,CASSRGFQETQYF
TRBV7-9,many,TRBD1,TRBJ1-2,TGTGCCAGCAGTTCGGGACAGAACTATGGCTACACCTTC,CASSSGQNYGYTF
TRBV5-1,many,.,TRBJ2-4,TGCGCCAGCAGCTTGGATATCCACTCGGACATTCAGTACTTC,CASSLDIHSDIQYF
TRBV20-1,many,.,TRBJ1-3,TGCAGTGCTAGAGATTTGAGGGGCTCTGGAAACACCATATATTTT,CSARDLRGSGNTIYF
TRBV5-1,many,TRBD2,TRBJ2-1,TGCGCCAGCAGCTTGCAGTCTAGCGGGGGCTACAATGAGCAGTTCTTC,CASSLQSSGGYNEQFF